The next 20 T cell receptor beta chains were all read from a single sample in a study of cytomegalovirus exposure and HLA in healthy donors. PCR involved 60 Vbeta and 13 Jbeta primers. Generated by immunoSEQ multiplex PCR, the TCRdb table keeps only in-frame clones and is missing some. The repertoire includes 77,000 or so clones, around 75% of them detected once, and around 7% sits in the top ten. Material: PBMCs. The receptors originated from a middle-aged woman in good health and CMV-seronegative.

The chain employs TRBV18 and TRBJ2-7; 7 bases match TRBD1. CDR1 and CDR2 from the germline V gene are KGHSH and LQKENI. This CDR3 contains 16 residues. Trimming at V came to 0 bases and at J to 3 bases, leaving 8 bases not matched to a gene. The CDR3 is CASSPPEDRFDYEQYF. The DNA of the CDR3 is TGTGCCAGCTCACCACCGGAGGACAGGTTTGACTACGAGCAGTACTTC.

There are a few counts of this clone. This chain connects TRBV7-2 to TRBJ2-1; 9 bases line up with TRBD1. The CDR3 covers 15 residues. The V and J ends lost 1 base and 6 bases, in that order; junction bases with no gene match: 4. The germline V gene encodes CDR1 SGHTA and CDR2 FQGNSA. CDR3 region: CASSLDMGQGNEQFF. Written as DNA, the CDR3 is TGTGCCAGCAGCTTAGATATGGGACAGGGCAATGAGCAGTTCTTC.

The CDR3 sequence: CASTTSSGYNEQFF. The CDR3 nucleotides read TGTGCCAGCACAACTAGCTCGGGCTACAATGAGCAGTTCTTC. This chain links TRBV7-2 with TRBJ2-1; perhaps TRBD2 as D (6 bases). Between the trimmed V and J ends, which lost 7 bases and 3 bases, there was a span of 13 bases. CDR1 is SGHTA, CDR2 FQGNSA, per germline. CDR3 size: 14 residues.

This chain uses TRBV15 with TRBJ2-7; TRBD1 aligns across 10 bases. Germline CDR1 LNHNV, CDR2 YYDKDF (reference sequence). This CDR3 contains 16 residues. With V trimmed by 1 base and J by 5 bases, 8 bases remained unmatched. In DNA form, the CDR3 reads TGTGCCACCAGCAGAGCCCTGGGGACAGGGGACGACGAGCAGTACTTC. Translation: CATSRALGTGDDEQYF.

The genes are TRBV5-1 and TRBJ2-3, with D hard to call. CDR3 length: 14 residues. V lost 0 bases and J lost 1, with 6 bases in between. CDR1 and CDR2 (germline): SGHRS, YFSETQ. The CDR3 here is CASSLAEGTDTQYF. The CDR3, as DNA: TGCGCCAGCAGCTTGGCTGAGGGCACAGATACGCAGTATTTT.

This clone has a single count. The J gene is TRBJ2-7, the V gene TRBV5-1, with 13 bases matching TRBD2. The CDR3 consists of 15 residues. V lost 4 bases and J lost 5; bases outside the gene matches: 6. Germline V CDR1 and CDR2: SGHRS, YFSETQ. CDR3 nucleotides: TGCGCCAGCAGCGGGGGACTAGCGGGACCCAACGAGCAGTACTTC. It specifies CASSGGLAGPNEQYF.

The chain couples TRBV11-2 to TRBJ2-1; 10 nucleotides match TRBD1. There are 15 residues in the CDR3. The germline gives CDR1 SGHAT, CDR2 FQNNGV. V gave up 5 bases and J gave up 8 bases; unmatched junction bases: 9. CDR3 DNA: TGTGCCAGCAGCCCTAGACAGGGGGCGCGATATGAGCAGTTCTTC. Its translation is CASSPRQGARYEQFF.

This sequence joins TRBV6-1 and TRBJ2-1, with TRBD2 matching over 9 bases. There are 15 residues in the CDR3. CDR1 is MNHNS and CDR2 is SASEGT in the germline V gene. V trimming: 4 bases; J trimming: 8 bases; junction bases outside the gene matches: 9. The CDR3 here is CASSVGGGATDEQFF. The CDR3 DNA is TGTGCCAGCAGTGTGGGCGGGGGGGCAACAGATGAGCAGTTCTTC.

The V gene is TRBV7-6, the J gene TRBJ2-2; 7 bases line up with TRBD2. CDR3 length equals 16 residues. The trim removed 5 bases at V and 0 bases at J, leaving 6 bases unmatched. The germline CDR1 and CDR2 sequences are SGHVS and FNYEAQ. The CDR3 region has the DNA TGTGCCAGCAGCCCGGGGAGGGGCTCGAACACCGGGGAGCTGTTTTTT. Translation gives CASSPGRGSNTGELFF.

CDR3 nucleotide sequence: TGTGCCAGCAGCTCACCAGGGGGCCTTTATAGCAATCAGCCCCAGCATTTT. This translates into CASSSPGGLYSNQPQHF. This sequence joins TRBV7-2 and TRBJ1-5; 8 bases agree with TRBD1. Germline CDR1 SGHTA, CDR2 FQGNSA. V lost 4 bases and J lost 0; bases outside the gene matches: 8. The CDR3 extends over 17 amino acids.

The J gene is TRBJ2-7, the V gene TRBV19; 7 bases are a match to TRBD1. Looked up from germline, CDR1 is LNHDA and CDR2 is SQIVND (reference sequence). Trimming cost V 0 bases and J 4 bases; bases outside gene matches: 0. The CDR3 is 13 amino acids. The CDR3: CASSIDRGYEQYF. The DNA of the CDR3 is TGTGCCAGTAGTATAGACAGGGGGTACGAGCAGTACTTC.

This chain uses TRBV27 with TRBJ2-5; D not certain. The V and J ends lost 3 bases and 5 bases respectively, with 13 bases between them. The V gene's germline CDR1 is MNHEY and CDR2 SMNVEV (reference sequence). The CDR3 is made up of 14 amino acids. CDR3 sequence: CASSFSFTSETQYF. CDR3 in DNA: TGTGCCAGCAGTTTCTCTTTCACTTCGGAGACCCAGTACTTC.

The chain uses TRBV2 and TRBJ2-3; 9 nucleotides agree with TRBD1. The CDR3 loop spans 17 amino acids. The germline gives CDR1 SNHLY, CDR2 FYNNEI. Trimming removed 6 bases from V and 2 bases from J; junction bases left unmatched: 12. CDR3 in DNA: TGTGCCAGCAGGCCCAGCCGGACAGGGGAGTACACAGATACGCAGTATTTT. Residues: CASRPSRTGEYTDTQYF.

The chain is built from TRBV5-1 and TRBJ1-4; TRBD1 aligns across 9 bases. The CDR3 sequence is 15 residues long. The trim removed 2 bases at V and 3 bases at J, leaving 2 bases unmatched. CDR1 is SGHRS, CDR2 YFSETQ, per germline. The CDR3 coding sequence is TGCGCCAGCAGCTTAGGACAGGGGTCTAATGAAAAACTGTTTTTT. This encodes CASSLGQGSNEKLFF.

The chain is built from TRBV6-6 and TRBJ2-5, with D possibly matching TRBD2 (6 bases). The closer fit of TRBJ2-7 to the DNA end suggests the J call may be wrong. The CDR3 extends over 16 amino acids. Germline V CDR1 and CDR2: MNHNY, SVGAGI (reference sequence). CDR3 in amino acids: CASSTGRPPKNYEQYF. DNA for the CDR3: TGTGCCAGCAGTACCGGGAGACCGCCGAAAAACTACGAGCAGTACTTC.

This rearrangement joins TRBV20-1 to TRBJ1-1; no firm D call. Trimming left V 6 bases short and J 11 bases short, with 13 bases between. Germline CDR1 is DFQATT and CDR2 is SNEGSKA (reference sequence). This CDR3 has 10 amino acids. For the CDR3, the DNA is TGCAGTGCCGAACAATCCAGGGCTTTCTTT. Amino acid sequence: CSAEQSRAFF.

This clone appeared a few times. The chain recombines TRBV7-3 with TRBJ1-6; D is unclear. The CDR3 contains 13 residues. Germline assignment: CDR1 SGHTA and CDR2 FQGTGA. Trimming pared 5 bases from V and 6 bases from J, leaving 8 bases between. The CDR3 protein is CASSGAPNSPLHF. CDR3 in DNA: TGTGCCAGCAGCGGAGCTCCTAATTCACCCCTCCACTTT.

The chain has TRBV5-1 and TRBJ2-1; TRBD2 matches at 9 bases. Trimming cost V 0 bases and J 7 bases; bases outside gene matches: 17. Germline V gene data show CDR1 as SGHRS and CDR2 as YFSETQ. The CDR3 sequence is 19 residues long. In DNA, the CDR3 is TGCGCCAGCAGCTTGGATTTATCTAGCGGGATGGGGTACATAAATGAGCAGTTCTTC. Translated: CASSLDLSSGMGYINEQFF.

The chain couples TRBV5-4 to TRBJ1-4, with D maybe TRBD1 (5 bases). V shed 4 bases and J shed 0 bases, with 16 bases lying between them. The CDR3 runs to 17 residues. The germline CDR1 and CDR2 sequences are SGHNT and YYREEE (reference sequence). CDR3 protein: CASSTGRGTTTNEKLFF. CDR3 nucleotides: TGTGCCAGCAGCACCGGACGGGGGACTACAACTAATGAAAAACTGTTTTTT.

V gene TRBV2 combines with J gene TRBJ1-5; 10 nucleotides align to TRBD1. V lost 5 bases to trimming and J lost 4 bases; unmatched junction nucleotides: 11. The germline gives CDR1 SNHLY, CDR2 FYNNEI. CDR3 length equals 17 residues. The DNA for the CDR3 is TGTGCCAGCAGTACACCTAAGGGGACAGGGGCTAATCAGCCCCAGCATTTT. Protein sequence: CASSTPKGTGANQPQHF.